This TCR beta chain stems from a study of neurological immune-mediated disorders. With 10-nucleotide random UMIs included, cDNA was synthesized by 5'RACE. Over 190 million TCR-beta sequences (from 15-18 subjects) were yielded by each sequencing run. TCRdb itself ran the 5' RACE reads through MiXCR, one entry per CDR3 protein. The table has tens of thousands of distinct CDR3 sequences, around 10% seen once. As regards this clonotype: Its antigen is currently unknown. At one boundary the junction diverges from the germline segment, which might be a read error.

The CDR3 extends over 12 amino acids. Looked up from germline, CDR1 is SGHNT and CDR2 is YYREEE (reference sequence). Findings of the study overall: Among expanded clones, no CDR3 amino acid sequences were shared across subjects, a pattern suggesting private repertoires in all groups.

The sample was PBMCs. V and J are TRBV5-4 and TRBJ2-7; a possible D gene is TRBD2 (6 bases). The sequence was obtained from a woman in her 30s with HTLV-1-associated myelopathy (HAM/TSP). CDR3 DNA sequence: TGTGCAAGCAGCTTGGAGGGCTACGAGAAGTACTTC. This gives the protein CASSLEGYEKYF.